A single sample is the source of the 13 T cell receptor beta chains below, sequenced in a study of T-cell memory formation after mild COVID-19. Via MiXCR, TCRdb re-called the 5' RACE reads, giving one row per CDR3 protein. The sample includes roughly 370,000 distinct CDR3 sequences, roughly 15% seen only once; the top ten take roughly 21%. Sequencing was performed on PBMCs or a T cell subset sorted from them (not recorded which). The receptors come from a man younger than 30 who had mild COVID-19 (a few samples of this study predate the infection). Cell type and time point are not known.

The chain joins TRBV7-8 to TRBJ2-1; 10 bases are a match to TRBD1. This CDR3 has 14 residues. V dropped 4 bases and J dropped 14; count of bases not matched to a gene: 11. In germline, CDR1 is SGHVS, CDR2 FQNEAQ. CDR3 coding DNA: TGTGCCAGCAGCTCCGCGGGACAGGGGATATCTGAGTTCTTC. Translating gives CASSSAGQGISEFF.

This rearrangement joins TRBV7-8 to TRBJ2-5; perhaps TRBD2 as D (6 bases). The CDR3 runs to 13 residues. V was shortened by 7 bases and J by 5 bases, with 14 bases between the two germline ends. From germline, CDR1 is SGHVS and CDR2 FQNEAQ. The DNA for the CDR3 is TGTGCCAGCAACCGACTAGGGTACGAGACCCAGTACTTC. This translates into CASNRLGYETQYF.

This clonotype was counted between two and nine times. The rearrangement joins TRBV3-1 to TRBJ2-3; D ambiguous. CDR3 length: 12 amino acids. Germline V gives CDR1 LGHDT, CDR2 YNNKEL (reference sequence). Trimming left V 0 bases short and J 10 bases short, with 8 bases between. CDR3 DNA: TGTGCCAGCAGCCAAGAGTCGCTGGCGCAGTATTTT. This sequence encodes CASSQESLAQYF.

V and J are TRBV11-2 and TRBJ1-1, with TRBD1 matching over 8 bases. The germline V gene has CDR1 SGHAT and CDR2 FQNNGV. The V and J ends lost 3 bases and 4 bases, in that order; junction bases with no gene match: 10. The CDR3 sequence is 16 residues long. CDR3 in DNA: TGTGCCAGCAGCTTGTCTCGGGCAGGGGGCATCACTGAAGCTTTCTTT. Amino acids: CASSLSRAGGITEAFF.

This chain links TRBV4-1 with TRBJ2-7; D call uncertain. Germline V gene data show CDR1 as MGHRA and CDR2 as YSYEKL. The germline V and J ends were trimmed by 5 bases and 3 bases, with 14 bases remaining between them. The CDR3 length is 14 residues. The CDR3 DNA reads TGCGCCAGCAGCAGAGACGACGGCGACTACGAGCAGTACGTC. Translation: CASSRDDGDYEQYV.

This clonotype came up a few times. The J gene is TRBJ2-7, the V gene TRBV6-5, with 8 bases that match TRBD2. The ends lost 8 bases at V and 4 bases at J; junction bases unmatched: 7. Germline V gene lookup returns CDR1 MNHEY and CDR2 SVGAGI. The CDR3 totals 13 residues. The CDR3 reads CASAAGGGYEQYF. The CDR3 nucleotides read TGTGCCAGCGCCGCGGGGGGCGGGTACGAGCAGTACTTC.

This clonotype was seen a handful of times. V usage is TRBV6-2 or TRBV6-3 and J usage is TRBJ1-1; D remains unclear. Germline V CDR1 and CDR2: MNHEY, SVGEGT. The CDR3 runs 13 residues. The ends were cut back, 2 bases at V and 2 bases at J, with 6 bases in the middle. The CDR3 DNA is TGTGCCAGCAGTTACAGGTATAACACTGAAGCTTTCTTT. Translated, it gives CASSYRYNTEAFF.

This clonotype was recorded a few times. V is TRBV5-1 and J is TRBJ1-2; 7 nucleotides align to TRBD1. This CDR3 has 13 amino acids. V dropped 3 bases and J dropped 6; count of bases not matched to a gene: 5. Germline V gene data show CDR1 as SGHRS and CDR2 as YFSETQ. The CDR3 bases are TGCGCCAGCAGCTCCCTGGACAGGAATGGCTACACCTTC. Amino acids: CASSSLDRNGYTF.

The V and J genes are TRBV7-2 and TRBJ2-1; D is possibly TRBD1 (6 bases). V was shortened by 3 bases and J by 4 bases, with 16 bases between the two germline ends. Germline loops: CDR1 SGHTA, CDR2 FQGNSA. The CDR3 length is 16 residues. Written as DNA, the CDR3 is TGTGCCAGCAGCTTCGCAACCACAAGGGGGTACAATGAGCAGTTCTTC. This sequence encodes CASSFATTRGYNEQFF.

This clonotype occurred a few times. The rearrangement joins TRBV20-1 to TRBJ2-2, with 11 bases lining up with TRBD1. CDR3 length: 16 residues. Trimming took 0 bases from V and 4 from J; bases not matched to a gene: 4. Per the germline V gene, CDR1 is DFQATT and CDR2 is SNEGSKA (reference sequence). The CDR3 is CSARDPGQGVTGELFF. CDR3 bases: TGCAGTGCTAGAGATCCGGGACAGGGGGTCACCGGGGAGCTGTTTTTT.

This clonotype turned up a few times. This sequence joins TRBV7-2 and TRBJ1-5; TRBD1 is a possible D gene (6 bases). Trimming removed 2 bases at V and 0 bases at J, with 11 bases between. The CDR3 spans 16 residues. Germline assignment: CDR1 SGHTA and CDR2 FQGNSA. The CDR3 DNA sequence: TGTGCCAGCAGCTTACAGGGGATCTATAGCAATCAGCCCCAGCATTTT. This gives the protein CASSLQGIYSNQPQHF.

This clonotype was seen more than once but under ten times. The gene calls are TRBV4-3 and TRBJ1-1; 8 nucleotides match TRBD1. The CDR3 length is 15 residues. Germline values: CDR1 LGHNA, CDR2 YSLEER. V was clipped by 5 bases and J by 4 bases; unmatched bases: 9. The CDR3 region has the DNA TGCGCCAGCAGCATATGGACAGGGCGGTTCACTGAAGCTTTCTTT. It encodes CASSIWTGRFTEAFF.

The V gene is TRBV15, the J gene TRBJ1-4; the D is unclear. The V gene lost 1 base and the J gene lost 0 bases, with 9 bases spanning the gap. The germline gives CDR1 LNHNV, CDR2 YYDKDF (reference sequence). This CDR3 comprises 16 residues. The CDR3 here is CATSRGNSATNEKLFF. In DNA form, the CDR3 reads TGTGCCACCAGCAGAGGGAACAGTGCAACTAATGAAAAACTGTTTTTT. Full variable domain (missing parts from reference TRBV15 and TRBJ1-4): DAMVIQNPRYQVTQFGKPVTLSCSQTLNHNVMYWYQQKSSQAPKLLFHYYDKDFNNEADTPDNFQSRRPNTSFCFLDIRSPGLGDTAMYLCATSRGNSATNEKLFFGSGTQLSVL.